This T cell receptor (beta chain) comes out of a study of identical twins. Study conclusions and caveats: Twins' surplus sharing was weaker for beta out-of-frame sequences. The abundant beta clonotypes from cord blood had fewer insertions, and memory repertoires had none of this.

V was clipped by 4 bases and J by 9 bases; unmatched bases: 4. CDR1 and CDR2 from the germline V gene are SEHNR and FQNEAQ (reference sequence). The CDR3 spans 13 residues. This clonotype is a singleton in its sample. Antigen unknown. Template switching supplied a universal primer site; unique molecular identifiers were carried on the cDNA. TCRdb independently ran MiXCR on the 5' RACE reads; one entry per CDR3 protein. The sample has approximately 600,000 distinct CDR3 sequences; roughly 6.6% are singletons. Healthy Caucasian individuals made up all the donors. Another study also made use of these data, one on yellow fever vaccine responses in identical twins.

The TCR originated in a woman aged 18-29 years in good health. Input material: PBMCs. V and J are TRBV7-9 and TRBJ2-1; TRBD1 agrees at 9 bases. The CDR3 protein is CASSSEQGAEQFF. The DNA for the CDR3 is TGTGCCAGCAGCTCCGAACAGGGGGCTGAGCAGTTCTTC.